A single T cell receptor beta chain is shown here with its context. The sample originates from a study of identifying expanded T cells in peripheral blood. CDR3 length equals 15 residues. The V end was cut by 4 bases, the J end by 7 bases, with 17 bases between. The germline V gene encodes CDR1 MGHDK and CDR2 SYGVNS. TCRdb's table, derived via immunoSEQ multiplex PCR, lists solely in-frame clones and lacks some. The profile shows fewer than 85,000 clones, about nine tenths of them singletons. The chain uses TRBV25-1 and TRBJ2-1; D may be TRBD1 or TRBD2 (5 bases each). The receptor's source is a person aged 18 to 75 in good health. The sample consisted of blood. In nucleotides, the CDR3 is TGTGCCAGCAGTGCACCCGGGACCGGCGGGAATGAGCAGTTCTTC. Translation gives CASSAPGTGGNEQFF.